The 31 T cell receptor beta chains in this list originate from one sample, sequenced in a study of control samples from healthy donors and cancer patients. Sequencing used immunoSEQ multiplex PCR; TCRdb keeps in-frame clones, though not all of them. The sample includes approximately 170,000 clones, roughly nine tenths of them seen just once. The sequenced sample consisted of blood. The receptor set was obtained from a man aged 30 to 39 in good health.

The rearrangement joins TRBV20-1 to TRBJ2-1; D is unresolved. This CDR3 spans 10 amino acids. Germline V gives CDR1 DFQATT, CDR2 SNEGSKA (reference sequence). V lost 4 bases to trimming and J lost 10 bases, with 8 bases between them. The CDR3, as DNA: TGCAGTGCTAACCCGAAGGAGCAGTTCTTC. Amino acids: CSANPKEQFF.

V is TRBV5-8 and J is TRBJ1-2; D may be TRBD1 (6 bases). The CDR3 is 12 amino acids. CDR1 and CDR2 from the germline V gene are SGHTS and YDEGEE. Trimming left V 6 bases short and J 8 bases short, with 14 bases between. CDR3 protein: CASTSGALGYTF. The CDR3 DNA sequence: TGTGCCAGCACCTCAGGGGCCTTGGGCTACACCTTC.

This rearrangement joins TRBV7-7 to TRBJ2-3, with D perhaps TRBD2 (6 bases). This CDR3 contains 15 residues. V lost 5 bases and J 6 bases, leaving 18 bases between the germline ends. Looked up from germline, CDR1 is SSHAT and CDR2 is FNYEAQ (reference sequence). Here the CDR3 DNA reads TGTGCCAGCAGCCCTGGGCGGGGCCCAGGTGATACGCAGTATTTT. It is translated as CASSPGRGPGDTQYF.

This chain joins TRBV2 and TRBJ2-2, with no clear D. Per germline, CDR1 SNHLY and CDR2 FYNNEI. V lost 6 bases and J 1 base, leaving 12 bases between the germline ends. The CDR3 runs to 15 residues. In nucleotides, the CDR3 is TGTGCCAGCAGAATCGGGTTTGGGAACACCGGGGAGCTGTTTTTT. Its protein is CASRIGFGNTGELFF.

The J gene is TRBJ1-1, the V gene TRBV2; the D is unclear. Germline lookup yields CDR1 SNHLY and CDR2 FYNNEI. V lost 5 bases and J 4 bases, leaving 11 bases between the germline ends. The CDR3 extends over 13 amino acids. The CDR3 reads CASSSSIGTEAFF. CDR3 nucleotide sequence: TGTGCCAGCAGTAGCTCCATCGGCACTGAAGCTTTCTTT.

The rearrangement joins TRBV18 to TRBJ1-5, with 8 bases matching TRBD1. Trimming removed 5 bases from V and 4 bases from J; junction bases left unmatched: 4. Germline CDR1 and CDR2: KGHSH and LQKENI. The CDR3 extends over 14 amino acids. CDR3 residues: CASSGYRGNQPQHF. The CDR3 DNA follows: TGTGCCAGCTCAGGTTACAGGGGGAATCAGCCCCAGCATTTT.

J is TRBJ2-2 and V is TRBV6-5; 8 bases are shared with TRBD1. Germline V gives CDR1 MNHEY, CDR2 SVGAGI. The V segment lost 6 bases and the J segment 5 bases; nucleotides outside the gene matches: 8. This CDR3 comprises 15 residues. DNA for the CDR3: TGTGCCAGCAGGCCGACAGGGGTGGGGACCGGGGAGCTGTTTTTT. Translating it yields CASRPTGVGTGELFF.

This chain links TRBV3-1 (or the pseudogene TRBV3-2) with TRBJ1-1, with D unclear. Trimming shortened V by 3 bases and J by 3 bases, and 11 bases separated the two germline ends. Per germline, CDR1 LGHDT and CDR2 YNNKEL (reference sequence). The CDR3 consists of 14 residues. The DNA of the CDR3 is TGTGCCAGCAGCCAGGGGTTCAAGGACACTGAAGCTTTCTTT. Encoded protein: CASSQGFKDTEAFF.

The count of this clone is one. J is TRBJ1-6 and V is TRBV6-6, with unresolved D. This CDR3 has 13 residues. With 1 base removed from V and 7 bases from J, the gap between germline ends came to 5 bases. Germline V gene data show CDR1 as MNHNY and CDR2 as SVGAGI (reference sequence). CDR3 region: CASSYYGNSPLHF. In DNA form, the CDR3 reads TGTGCCAGCAGTTACTATGGCAATTCACCCCTCCACTTT.

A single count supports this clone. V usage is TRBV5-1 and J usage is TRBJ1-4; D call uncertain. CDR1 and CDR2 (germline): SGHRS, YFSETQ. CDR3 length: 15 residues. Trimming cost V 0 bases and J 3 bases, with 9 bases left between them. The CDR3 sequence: CASSLAARANEKLFF. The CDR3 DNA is TGCGCCAGCAGCTTGGCCGCTAGGGCTAATGAAAAACTGTTTTTT.

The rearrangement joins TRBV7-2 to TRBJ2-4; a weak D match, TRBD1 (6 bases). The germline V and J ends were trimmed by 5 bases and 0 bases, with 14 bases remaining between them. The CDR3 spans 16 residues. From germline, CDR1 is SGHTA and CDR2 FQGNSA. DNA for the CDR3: TGTGCCAGCAGCGCAGGACAGCTACTAGCCAAAAACATTCAGTACTTC. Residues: CASSAGQLLAKNIQYF.

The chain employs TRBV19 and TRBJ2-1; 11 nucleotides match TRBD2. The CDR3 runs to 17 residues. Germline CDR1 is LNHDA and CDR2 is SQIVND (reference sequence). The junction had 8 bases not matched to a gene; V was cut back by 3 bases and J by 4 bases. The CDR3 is CASSIKLAGVSYNEQFF. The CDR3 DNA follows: TGTGCCAGTAGTATCAAACTAGCGGGAGTCTCTTACAATGAGCAGTTCTTC.

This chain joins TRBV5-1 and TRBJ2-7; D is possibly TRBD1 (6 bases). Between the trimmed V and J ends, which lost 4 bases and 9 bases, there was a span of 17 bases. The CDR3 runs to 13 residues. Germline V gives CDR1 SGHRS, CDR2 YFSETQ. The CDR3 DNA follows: TGCGCCAGCAGCGGACGCAGGGGTCAAGGGCAGTACTTC. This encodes CASSGRRGQGQYF.

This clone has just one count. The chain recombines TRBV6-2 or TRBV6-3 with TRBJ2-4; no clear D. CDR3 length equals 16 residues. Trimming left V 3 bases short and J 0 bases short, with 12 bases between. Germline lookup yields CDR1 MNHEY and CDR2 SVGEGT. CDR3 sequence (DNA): TGTGCCAGCAGTTATGTGGCGGAACTAGCCAAAAACATTCAGTACTTC. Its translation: CASSYVAELAKNIQYF.

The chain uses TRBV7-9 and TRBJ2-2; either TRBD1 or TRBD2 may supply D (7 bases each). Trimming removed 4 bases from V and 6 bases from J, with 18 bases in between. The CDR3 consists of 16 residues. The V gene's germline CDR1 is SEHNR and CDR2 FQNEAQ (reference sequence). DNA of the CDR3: TGTGCCAGCAGCTCCATGGGAGGGGGCGCATCCGGGGAGCTGTTTTTT. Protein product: CASSSMGGGASGELFF.

The CDR3 loop reads CASSRTPSGGTEAFF. The CDR3 bases are TGTGCCAGCAGTCGAACCCCCTCCGGGGGGACTGAAGCTTTCTTT. This chain joins TRBV6-5 and TRBJ1-1; maybe TRBD1 (5 bases). The CDR3 consists of 15 residues. The V gene lost 5 bases and the J gene lost 5 bases, with 18 bases spanning the gap. The V gene's germline CDR1 is MNHEY and CDR2 SVGAGI.

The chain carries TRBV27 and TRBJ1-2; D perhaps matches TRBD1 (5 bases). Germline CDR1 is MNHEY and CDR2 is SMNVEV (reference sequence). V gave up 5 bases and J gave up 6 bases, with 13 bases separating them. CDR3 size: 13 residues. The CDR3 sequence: CASSPGTANGYTF. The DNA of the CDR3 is TGTGCCAGCAGTCCCGGGACCGCCAATGGCTACACCTTC.

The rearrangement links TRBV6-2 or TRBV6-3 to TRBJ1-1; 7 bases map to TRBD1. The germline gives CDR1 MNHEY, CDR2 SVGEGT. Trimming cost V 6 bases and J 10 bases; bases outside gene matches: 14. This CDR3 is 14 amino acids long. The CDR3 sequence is CASSLEVGTVGAFF. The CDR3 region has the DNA TGTGCCAGCAGCCTCGAGGTCGGGACAGTGGGAGCTTTCTTT.

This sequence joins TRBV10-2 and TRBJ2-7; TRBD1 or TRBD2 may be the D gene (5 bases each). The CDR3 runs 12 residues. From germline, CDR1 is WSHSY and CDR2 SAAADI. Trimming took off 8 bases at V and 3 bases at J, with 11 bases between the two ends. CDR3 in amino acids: CASRGAVYEQYF. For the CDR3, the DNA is TGCGCCAGCCGAGGGGCAGTCTACGAGCAGTACTTC.

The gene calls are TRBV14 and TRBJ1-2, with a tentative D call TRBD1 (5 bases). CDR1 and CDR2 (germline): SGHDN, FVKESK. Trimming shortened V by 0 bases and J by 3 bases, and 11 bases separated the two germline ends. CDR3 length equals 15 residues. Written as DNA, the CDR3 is TGTGCCAGCAGCCAAGATTACGGGGGACACTATGGCTACACCTTC. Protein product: CASSQDYGGHYGYTF.

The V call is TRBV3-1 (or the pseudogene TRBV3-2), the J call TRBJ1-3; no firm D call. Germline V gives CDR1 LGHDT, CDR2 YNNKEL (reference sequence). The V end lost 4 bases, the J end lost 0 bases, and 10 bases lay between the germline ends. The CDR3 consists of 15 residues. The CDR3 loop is CASSLGPSSGNTIYF. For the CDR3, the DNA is TGTGCCAGCAGCCTCGGACCGTCCTCTGGAAACACCATATATTTT.

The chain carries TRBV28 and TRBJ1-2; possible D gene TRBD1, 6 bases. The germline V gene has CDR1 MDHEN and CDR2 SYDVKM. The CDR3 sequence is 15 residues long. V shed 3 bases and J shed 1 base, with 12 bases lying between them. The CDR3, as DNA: TGTGCCAGCAGTTTCAGGACAGTGATTAACTATGGCTACACCTTC. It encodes CASSFRTVINYGYTF.

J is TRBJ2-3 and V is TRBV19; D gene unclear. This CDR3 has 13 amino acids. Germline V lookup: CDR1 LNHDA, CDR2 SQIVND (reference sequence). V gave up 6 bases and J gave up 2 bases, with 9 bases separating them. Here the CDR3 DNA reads TGTGCCAGTAGCCAGGCATACACAGATACGCAGTATTTT. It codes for CASSQAYTDTQYF.

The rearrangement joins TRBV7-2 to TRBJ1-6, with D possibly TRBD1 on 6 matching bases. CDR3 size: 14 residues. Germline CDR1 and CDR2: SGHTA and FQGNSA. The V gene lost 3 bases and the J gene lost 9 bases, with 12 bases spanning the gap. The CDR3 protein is CASSLGGRVSPLHF. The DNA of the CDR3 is TGTGCCAGCAGCTTGGGGGGCCGGGTTTCACCCCTCCACTTT.

The CDR3: CASRLFGGAYGYTF. The CDR3 bases are TGTGCCAGCAGGCTTTTTGGGGGCGCCTATGGCTACACCTTC. The rearrangement joins TRBV27 to TRBJ1-2; TRBD1 is a possible D gene (6 bases). The V end was cut by 6 bases, the J end by 4 bases, with 15 bases between. Germline V gene data show CDR1 as MNHEY and CDR2 as SMNVEV (reference sequence). This CDR3 region has 14 residues.

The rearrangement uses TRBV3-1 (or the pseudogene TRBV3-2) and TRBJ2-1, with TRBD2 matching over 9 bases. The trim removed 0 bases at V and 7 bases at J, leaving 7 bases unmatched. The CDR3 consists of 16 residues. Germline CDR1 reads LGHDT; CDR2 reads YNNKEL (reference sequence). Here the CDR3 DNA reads TGTGCCAGCAGCCAAGATTATGCAGCGGGGGGTAATGAGCAGTTCTTC. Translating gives CASSQDYAAGGNEQFF.

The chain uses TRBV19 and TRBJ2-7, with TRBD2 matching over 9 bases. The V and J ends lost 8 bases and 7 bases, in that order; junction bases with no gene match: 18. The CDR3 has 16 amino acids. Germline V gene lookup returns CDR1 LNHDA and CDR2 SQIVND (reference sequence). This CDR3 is CASFPRAGGPPWEQYF. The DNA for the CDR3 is TGTGCCAGTTTTCCTCGAGCGGGGGGCCCTCCATGGGAGCAGTACTTC.

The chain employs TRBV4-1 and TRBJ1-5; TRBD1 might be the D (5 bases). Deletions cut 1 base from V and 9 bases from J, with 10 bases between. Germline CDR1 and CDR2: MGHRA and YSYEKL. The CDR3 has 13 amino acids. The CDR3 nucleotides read TGCGCCAGCAGCCAAGGGGGCAGTTGGCCCCAGCATTTT. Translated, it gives CASSQGGSWPQHF.

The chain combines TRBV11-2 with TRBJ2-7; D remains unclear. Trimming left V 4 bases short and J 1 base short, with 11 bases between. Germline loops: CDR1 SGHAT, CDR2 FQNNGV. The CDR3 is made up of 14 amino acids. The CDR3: CASSWVTESYEQYF. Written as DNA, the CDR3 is TGTGCCAGCAGCTGGGTGACGGAGTCCTACGAGCAGTACTTC.

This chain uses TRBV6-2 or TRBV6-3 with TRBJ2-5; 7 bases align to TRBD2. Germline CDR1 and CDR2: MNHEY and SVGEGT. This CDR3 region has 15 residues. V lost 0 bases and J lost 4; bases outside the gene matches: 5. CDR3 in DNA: TGTGCCAGCAGTTACTCGACGGCGGGGGTAGAGACCCAGTACTTC. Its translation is CASSYSTAGVETQYF.

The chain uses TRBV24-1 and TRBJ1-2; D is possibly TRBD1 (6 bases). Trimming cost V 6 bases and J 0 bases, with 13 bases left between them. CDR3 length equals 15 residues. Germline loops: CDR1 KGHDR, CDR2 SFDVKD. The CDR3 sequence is CATSQRDTANYGYTF. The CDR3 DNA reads TGTGCCACCAGTCAAAGGGACACTGCTAACTATGGCTACACCTTC.